These 21 T cell receptor beta chains were all obtained from the same sample, sequenced in a study of beta chain features in type 1 diabetes. General study points: Researchers report that Type 1 diabetes patients had moderately but significantly shorter TCRB CDR3s across all four CD4+ subsets.

Their antigen targets remain unknown. Every bit of the isolated RNA underwent reverse transcription, so sequencing read expressed TCRB transcripts. Some clones are missing from TCRdb's copy, which holds only in-frame ones; the method was immunoSEQ multiplex PCR. This sample has 95,000 to 150,000 clones, with approximately 16% found just once. Specimen: central memory CD4+ T cells from blood. The receptors originated from a man aged 30-40 years with type 1 diabetes.

The V gene is TRBV7-8, the J gene TRBJ1-6; D possibly corresponds to TRBD1 (5 bases). CDR1 SGHVS and CDR2 FQNEAQ come from the germline V gene. The length of the CDR3 is 14 residues. V lost 1 base and J lost 10, with 11 bases in between. CDR3 amino acids: CASSLERGRSPLHF. The CDR3 nucleotides read TGTGCCAGCAGCTTAGAGAGGGGTCGGTCACCCCTCCACTTT.

This clone was found a few times. The chain uses TRBV5-6 and TRBJ1-1; a possible D gene is TRBD1 (5 bases). With 4 bases removed from V and 1 base from J, the gap between germline ends came to 14 bases. The CDR3 has 15 amino acids. CDR1 and CDR2 from the germline V gene are SGHDT and YYEEEE. This CDR3 reads CASSREGRGNTEAFF. For the CDR3, the DNA is TGTGCCAGCAGCAGGGAGGGGCGAGGGAACACTGAAGCTTTCTTT.

This clone has only a few counts. The chain recombines TRBV9 with TRBJ2-7; 8 bases are a match to TRBD1. The CDR3 covers 14 residues. V was pared by 3 bases and J by 4 bases, with 6 bases of the junction left unmatched. Looked up from germline, CDR1 is SGDLS and CDR2 is YYNGEE. The CDR3 sequence is CASSARQGPYEQYF. The CDR3 DNA is TGTGCCAGCAGCGCTCGACAGGGGCCGTACGAGCAGTACTTC.

This clone was recorded at least ten times. The J gene is TRBJ2-3, the V gene TRBV2; D is perhaps TRBD2 (5 bases). The CDR3 runs to 13 residues. V was cut by 7 bases and J by 5 bases, with 13 bases left in between. Germline CDR1 SNHLY, CDR2 FYNNEI. The chain's CDR3 is CASMDARGDTQYF. The CDR3 DNA sequence: TGTGCCAGCATGGACGCTCGGGGAGATACGCAGTATTTT.

The table lists this clone with a few counts. The V gene is TRBV11-2, the J gene TRBJ1-6; TRBD1 matches at 11 bases. J lost 10 bases, V lost 6 bases, and 8 bases had no gene match. Germline assignment: CDR1 SGHAT and CDR2 FQNNGV. The CDR3 is 15 amino acids. The CDR3 coding sequence is TGTGCCAGCAGTCATGAGGGACAGGGGGGATCACCCCTCCACTTT. As protein: CASSHEGQGGSPLHF.

This clone was picked up a small number of times. This sequence joins TRBV6-5 and TRBJ1-2; 8 positions agree with TRBD1. After removal of 3 bases from V and 7 bases from J, the junction contained 10 bases not matched to a gene. Germline-derived CDR1 and CDR2 are MNHEY and SVGAGI. This CDR3 region has 15 residues. This chain's CDR3 is CASSYKGTGTGGYTF. DNA for the CDR3: TGTGCCAGCAGTTATAAGGGTACAGGGACAGGTGGCTACACCTTC.

The rearrangement links TRBV11-3 to TRBJ1-6; D not certain. This CDR3 region has 12 residues. Per the germline V gene, CDR1 is SGHNT and CDR2 is YENEEA. The V end lost 5 bases, the J end lost 11 bases, and 10 bases lay between the germline ends. The CDR3 region has the DNA TGTGCCAGCAGCACCGGCCGAGCACCCCTCCACTTT. Translation: CASSTGRAPLHF.

There are a few counts of this clone. This chain links TRBV2 with TRBJ2-5; 10 bases are shared with TRBD1. The CDR3 totals 13 residues. CDR1 and CDR2 (germline): SNHLY, FYNNEI. Trimming cost V 6 bases and J 3 bases; bases outside gene matches: 1. CDR3 loop: CASRGTGEETQYF. The CDR3 DNA is TGTGCCAGCAGAGGGACAGGGGAAGAGACCCAGTACTTC.

This chain uses TRBV2 with TRBJ2-6, with D maybe TRBD1 (6 bases). V was pared by 4 bases and J by 6 bases, with 16 bases between. The CDR3 has 16 residues. Germline loops: CDR1 SNHLY, CDR2 FYNNEI. The CDR3 DNA reads TGTGCCAGCAGTGCTGGGGGCGGTGGGGAGGCCAACGTCCTGACTTTC. It codes for CASSAGGGGEANVLTF.

The rearrangement uses TRBV6-1 and TRBJ2-7; 9 nucleotides match TRBD1. The germline CDR1 and CDR2 sequences are MNHNS and SASEGT. The CDR3 contains 15 residues. J lost 3 bases, V lost 1 base, and 4 bases had no gene match. CDR3 nucleotides: TGTGCCAGCAGTGAAGTGGAGGGACAGGGCTACGAGCAGTACTTC. The encoded protein is CASSEVEGQGYEQYF.

This clone was detected a few times. The V gene is TRBV7-2, the J gene TRBJ1-2, with a tentative D call TRBD1 (6 bases). Germline V gives CDR1 SGHTA, CDR2 FQGNSA. This CDR3 is 13 amino acids long. Trimming pared 5 bases from V and 4 bases from J, leaving 11 bases between. CDR3 amino acids: CASSPDRFYGYTF. For the CDR3, the DNA is TGTGCCAGCAGCCCTGACAGGTTCTATGGCTACACCTTC.

The chain couples TRBV5-4 to TRBJ2-7; D gene ambiguous. Trimming stripped 0 bases from V and 5 bases from J, with 12 bases between. The CDR3 spans 14 residues. Germline CDR1 and CDR2: SGHNT and YYREEE (reference sequence). The CDR3 region is CASSLVNKNHEQYF. CDR3 sequence (DNA): TGTGCCAGCAGCTTGGTGAACAAAAATCACGAGCAGTACTTC.

This clone was detected a few times. The chain employs TRBV29-1 and TRBJ2-5, with D perhaps TRBD1 (6 bases). Trimming removed 0 bases from V and 3 bases from J, with 11 bases in between. Germline V gene data show CDR1 as SQVTM and CDR2 as ANQGSEA. The CDR3 is 14 residues long. As DNA, the CDR3 is TGCAGCGTTGAAGATAAAACAGGGAAAGAGACCCAGTACTTC. This translates into CSVEDKTGKETQYF.

This chain connects TRBV10-3 to TRBJ1-4, with 12 bases aligning to TRBD1. The CDR3 runs to 17 residues. Germline lookup yields CDR1 ENHRY and CDR2 SYGVKD. V was clipped by 6 bases and J by 7 bases; unmatched bases: 12. CDR3 nucleotides: TGTGCCATCAGCAACCCGGGACAGGGGGCTAGGAGTGAAAAACTGTTTTTT. Amino acids: CAISNPGQGARSEKLFF.

The V gene is TRBV29-1, the J gene TRBJ2-2; no reliable D call. Germline CDR1 and CDR2: SQVTM and ANQGSEA. The V end was cut by 7 bases, the J end by 1 base, with 7 bases between. The CDR3 totals 12 residues. CDR3 coding DNA: TGCAGCGGCTACAGGAACACCGGGGAGCTGTTTTTT. Translating it yields CSGYRNTGELFF.

This clone has more than one count but fewer than ten. V is TRBV29-1 and J is TRBJ2-6, with 8 nucleotides matching TRBD1. Trimming removed 5 bases from V and 4 bases from J; junction bases left unmatched: 4. CDR1 and CDR2 from the germline V gene are SQVTM and ANQGSEA. CDR3 length equals 14 residues. CDR3 DNA: TGCAGCGTTCGACAGGGGAGCGGGGCCAACGTCCTGACTTTC. The encoded protein is CSVRQGSGANVLTF.

In its sample, this clone was seen a few times. The chain employs TRBV2 and TRBJ2-7, with D maybe TRBD1 (6 bases). Germline-derived CDR1 and CDR2 are SNHLY and FYNNEI. This CDR3 region has 12 residues. V shed 6 bases and J shed 7 bases, with 13 bases lying between them. The CDR3 region is CASSFDRLEQYF. The DNA of the CDR3 is TGTGCCAGCAGCTTCGACAGGCTGGAGCAGTACTTC.

This rearrangement joins TRBV10-3 to TRBJ1-2; no clear D. CDR3 length equals 14 residues. V was trimmed by 0 bases and J by 5 bases, leaving 10 bases between them. The germline V gene encodes CDR1 ENHRY and CDR2 SYGVKD. CDR3 region: CAISESKGSYGYTF. The CDR3 coding sequence is TGTGCCATCAGTGAGTCAAAGGGAAGTTATGGCTACACCTTC.

This clone was counted between two and nine times. In DNA form, the CDR3 reads TGTGCCAGCAAAGGCCGGGACGGCCATTATGGCTACACCTTC. It is translated as CASKGRDGHYGYTF. The chain couples TRBV27 to TRBJ1-2; tentative D call: TRBD1 (5 bases). Trimming stripped 7 bases from V and 5 bases from J, with 17 bases between. This CDR3 has 14 amino acids. Germline lookup yields CDR1 MNHEY and CDR2 SMNVEV (reference sequence).

This clone was recorded a few times. The chain recombines TRBV4-3 with TRBJ2-1; TRBD1 might be the D (5 bases). Trimming left V 0 bases short and J 4 bases short, with 10 bases between. Germline loops: CDR1 LGHNA, CDR2 YSLEER. The CDR3 has 15 residues. For the CDR3, the DNA is TGCGCCAGCAGCCAAGATATAACAGGATACAATGAGCAGTTCTTC. This gives the protein CASSQDITGYNEQFF.

This clone was detected a few times. The DNA for the CDR3 is TGTGCCAGCAGCCTCAGGGCTAGCGGGGGGGCCGAATACAATGAGCAGTTCTTC. Translated, it gives CASSLRASGGAEYNEQFF. The chain recombines TRBV7-9 with TRBJ2-1, with 12 bases aligning to TRBD2. The length of the CDR3 is 18 residues. The V and J ends lost 5 bases and 4 bases, in that order; junction bases with no gene match: 12. CDR1 is SEHNR, CDR2 FQNEAQ, per germline (reference sequence).